This TCR beta chain is drawn from a study of CD8 T cells in Susac syndrome. With V trimmed by 2 bases and J by 7 bases, 13 bases remained unmatched. This CDR3 comprises 16 residues. In germline, CDR1 is MNHEY, CDR2 SMNVEV (reference sequence). Random hexamers primed reverse transcription of about 0.5 to 1 ug RNA. The immunoSEQ assay covered 54 Vbeta and 13 Jbeta segments for CDR3. Using its own MiXCR run on the immunoSEQ multiplex PCR reads, TCRdb lists one record per CDR3 protein. The sample carries about 300,000 distinct CDR3 sequences, almost 85% recorded once. TCR beta sequencing was performed on blood CD8+ and CD4+ T cells. Purification of the CD8+ and CD4+ T cells relied on negative isolation, and TEMRA cells underwent FACS enrichment.

The genes are TRBV27 and TRBJ2-7; the match to TRBD1 covers 8 bases. What was sequenced was CD8+ T cells from PBMCs. This clonotype originated in a human donor with multiple sclerosis. CDR3 sequence: CASSLQGAGAMGEQYF. For the CDR3, the DNA is TGTGCCAGCAGTTTACAGGGGGCCGGGGCCATGGGTGAGCAGTACTTC.